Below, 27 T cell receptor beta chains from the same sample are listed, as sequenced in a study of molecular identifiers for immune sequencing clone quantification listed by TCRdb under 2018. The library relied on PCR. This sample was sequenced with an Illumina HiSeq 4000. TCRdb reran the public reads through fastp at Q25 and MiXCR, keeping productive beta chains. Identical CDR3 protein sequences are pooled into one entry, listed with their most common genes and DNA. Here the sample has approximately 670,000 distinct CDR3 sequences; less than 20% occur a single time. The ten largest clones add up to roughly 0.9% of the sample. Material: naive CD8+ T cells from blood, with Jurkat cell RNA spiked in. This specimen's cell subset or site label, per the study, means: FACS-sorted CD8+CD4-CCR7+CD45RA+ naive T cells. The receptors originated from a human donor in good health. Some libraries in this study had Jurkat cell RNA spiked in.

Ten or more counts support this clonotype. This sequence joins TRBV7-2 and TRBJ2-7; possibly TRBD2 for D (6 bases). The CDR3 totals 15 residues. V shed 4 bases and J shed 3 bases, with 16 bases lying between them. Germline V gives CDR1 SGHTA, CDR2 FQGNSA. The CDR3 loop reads CASSSMGSGYYEQYF. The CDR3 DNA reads TGTGCCAGCAGCTCCATGGGTAGCGGATACTACGAGCAGTACTTC.

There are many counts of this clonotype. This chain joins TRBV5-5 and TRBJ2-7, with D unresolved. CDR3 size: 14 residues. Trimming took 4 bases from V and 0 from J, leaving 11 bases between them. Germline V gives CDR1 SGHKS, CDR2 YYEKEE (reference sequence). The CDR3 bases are TGTGCCAGCAGCACGACCGTGAGCTCCTACGAGCAGTACTTC. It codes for CASSTTVSSYEQYF. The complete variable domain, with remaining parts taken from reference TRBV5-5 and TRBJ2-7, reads DAGVTQSPTHLIKTRGQQVTLRCSPISGHKSVSWYQQVLGQGPQFIFQYYEKEERGRGNFPDRFSARQFPNYSSELNVNALLLGDSALYLCASSTTVSSYEQYFGPGTRLTVT.

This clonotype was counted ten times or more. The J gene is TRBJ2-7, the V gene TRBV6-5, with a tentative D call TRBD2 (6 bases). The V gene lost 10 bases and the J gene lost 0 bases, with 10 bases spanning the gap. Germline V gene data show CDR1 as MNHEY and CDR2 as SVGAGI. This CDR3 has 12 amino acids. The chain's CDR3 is CATGESSYEQYF. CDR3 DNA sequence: TGTGCCACGGGGGAGAGCTCCTACGAGCAGTACTTC.

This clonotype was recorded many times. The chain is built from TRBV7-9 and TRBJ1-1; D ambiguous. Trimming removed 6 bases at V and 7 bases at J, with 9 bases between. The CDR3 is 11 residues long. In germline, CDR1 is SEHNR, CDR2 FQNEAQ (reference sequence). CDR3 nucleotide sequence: TGTGCCAGCAGTTCCCCCCTTGAAGCTTTCTTT. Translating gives CASSSPLEAFF.

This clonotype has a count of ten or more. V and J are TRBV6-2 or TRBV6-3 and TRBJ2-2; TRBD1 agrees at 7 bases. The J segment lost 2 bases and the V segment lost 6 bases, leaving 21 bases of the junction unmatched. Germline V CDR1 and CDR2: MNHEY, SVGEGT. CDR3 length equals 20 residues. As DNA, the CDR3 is TGTGCCAGCAGCCCTGTTCTCGGACAGGCGTTACAAGCCAACACCGGGGAGCTGTTTTTT. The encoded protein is CASSPVLGQALQANTGELFF.

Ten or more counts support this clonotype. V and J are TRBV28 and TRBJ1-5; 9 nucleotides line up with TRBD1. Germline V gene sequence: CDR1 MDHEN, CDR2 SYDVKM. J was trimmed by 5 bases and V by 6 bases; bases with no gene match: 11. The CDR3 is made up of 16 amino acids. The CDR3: CASRHYRDRAYQPQHF. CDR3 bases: TGTGCCAGCAGACATTACCGGGACAGGGCATATCAGCCCCAGCATTTT.

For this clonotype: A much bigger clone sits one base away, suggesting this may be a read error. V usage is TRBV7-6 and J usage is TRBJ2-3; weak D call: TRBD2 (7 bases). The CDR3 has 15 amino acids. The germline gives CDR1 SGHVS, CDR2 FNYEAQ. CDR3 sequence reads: CASGLGGGDTDTQYF. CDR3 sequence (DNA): TGTGCCAGCGGCTTAGGGGGGGGCGACACAGATACGCAGTATTTT.

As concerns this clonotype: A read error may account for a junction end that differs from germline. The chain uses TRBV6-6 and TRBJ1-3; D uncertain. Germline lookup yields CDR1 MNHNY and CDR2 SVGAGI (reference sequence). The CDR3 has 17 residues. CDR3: CASSYSVMEGSGNTMYF. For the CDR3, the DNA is TGTGCCAGCAGTTACTCTGTCATGGAGGGTTCTGGAAACACCATGTATTTT.

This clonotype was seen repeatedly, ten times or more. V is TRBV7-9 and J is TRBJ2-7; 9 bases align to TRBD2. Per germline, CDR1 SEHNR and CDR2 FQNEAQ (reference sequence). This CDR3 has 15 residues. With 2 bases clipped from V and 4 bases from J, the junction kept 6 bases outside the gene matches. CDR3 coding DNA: TGTGCCAGCAGCTTATTAGCGGGAGTAGGGTACGAGCAGTACTTC. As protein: CASSLLAGVGYEQYF. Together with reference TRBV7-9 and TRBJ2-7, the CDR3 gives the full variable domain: DTGVSQNPRHKITKRGQNVTFRCDPISEHNRLYWYRQTLGQGPEFLTYFQNEAQLEKSRLLSDRFSAERPKGSFSTLEIQRTEQGDSAMYLCASSLLAGVGYEQYFGPGTRLTVT.

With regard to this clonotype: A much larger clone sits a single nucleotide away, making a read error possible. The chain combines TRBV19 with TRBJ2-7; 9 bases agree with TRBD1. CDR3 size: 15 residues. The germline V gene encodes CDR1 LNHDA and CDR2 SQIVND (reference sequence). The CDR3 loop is CASSVYPGQGYEQHF. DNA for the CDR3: TGTGCCAGTAGTGTGTATCCGGGACAGGGTTACGAGCAGCACTTC.

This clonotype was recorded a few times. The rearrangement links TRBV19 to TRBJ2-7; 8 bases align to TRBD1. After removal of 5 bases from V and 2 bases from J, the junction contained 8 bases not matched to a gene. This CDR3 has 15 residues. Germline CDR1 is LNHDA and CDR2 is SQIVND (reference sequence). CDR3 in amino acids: CASSVGTGRAYEQYF. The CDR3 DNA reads TGTGCCAGTAGTGTCGGGACAGGACGAGCCTACGAGCAGTACTTC.

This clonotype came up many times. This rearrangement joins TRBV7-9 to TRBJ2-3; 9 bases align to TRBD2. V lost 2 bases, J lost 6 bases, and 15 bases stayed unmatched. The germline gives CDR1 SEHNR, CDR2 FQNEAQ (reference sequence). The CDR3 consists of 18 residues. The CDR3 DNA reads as TGTGCCAGCAGCTTAAATCGGCGAGCTAGCGGGGATAGGGATACGCAGTATTTT. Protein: CASSLNRRASGDRDTQYF.

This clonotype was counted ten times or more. As DNA, the CDR3 is TGTGCCAGCAGCTTCCCCTCAGATACGCAGTATTTT. It yields the protein CASSFPSDTQYF. The rearrangement uses TRBV7-9 and TRBJ2-3; D remains unclear. With 3 bases removed from V and 4 bases from J, the gap between germline ends came to 5 bases. This CDR3 region has 12 residues. Germline lookup yields CDR1 SEHNR and CDR2 FQNEAQ (reference sequence).

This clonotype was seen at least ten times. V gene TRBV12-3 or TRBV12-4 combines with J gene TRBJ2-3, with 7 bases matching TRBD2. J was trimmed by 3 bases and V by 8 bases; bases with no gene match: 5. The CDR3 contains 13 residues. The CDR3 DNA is TGTGCCAGCCACGGACTAGGTACAGATACGCAGTATTTT. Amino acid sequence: CASHGLGTDTQYF.

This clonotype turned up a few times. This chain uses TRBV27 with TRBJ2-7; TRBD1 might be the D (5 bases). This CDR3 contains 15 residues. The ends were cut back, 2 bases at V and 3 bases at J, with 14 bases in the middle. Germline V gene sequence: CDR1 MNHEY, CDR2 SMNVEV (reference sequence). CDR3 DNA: TGTGCCAGCAGTTTACAGGGATTCAGGCTCTACGAGCAGTACTTC. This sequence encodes CASSLQGFRLYEQYF.

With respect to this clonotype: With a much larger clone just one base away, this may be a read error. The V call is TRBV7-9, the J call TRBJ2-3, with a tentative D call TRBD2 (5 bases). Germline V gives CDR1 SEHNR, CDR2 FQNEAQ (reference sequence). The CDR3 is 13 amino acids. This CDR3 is CASSSPNVGGQSF. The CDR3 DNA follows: TGTGCCAGCAGCTCCCCGAATGTGGGCGGGCAGTCTTTT.

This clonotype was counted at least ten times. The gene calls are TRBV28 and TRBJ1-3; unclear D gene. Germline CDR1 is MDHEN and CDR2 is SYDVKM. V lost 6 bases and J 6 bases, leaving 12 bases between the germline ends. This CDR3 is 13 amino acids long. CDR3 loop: CASSPRIENTIYF. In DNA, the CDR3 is TGTGCCAGCAGCCCCCGAATTGAAAACACCATATATTTT. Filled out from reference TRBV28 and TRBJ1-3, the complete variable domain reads DVKVTQSSRYLVKRTGEKVFLECVQDMDHENMFWYRQDPGLGLRLIYFSYDVKMKEKGDIPEGYSVSREKKERFSLILESASTNQTSMYLCASSPRIENTIYFGEGSWLTVV.

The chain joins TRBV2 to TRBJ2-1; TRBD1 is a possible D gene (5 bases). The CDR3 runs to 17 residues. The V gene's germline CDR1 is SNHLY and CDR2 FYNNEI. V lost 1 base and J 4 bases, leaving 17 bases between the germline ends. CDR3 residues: CASSEGWGQTPYNEQFF. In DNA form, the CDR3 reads TGTGCCAGCAGTGAAGGCTGGGGCCAAACCCCTTACAATGAGCAGTTCTTC.

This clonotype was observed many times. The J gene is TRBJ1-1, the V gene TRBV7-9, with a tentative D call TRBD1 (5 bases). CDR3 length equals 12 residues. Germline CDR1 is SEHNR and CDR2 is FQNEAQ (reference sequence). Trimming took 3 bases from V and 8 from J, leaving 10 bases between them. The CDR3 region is CASSLMTDEAFF. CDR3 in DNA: TGTGCCAGCAGCTTGATGACAGACGAAGCTTTCTTT.

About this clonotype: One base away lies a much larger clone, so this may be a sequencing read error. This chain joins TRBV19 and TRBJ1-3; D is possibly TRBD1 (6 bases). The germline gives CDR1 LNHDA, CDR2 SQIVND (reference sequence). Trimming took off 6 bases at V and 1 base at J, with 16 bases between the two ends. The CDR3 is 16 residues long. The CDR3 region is CASRTGGGYSGNTIYF. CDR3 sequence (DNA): TGTGCCAGTAGAACGGGCGGGGGCTATTCTGGAAACACCATATATTTT.

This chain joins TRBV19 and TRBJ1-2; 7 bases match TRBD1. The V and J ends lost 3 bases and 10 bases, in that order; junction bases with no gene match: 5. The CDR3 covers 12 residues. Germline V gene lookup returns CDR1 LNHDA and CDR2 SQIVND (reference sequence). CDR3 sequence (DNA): TGTGCCAGTAGTATCCTTGGACAGGACTACACCTTC. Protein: CASSILGQDYTF.

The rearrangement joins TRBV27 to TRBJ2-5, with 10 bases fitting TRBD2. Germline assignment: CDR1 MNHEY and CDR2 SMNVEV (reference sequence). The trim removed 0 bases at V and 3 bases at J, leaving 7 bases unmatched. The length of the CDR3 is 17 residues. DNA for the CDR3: TGTGCCAGCAGTTTATCGACGGCTAGCGGGGGAAAAGAGACCCAGTACTTC. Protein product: CASSLSTASGGKETQYF.

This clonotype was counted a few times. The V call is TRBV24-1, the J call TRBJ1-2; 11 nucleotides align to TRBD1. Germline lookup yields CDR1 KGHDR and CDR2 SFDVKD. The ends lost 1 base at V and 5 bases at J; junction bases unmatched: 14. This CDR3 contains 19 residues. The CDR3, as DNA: TGTGCCACCAGTGATTTAAGCCCCAACCGGGACAGGGGGGAGTATGGCTACACCTTC. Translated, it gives CATSDLSPNRDRGEYGYTF.

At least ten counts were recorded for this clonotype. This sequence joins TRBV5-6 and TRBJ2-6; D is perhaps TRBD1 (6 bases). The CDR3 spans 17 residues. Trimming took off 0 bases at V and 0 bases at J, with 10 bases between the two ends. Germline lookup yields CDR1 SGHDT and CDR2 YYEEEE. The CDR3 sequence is CASSLVGTRSGANVLTF. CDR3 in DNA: TGTGCCAGCAGCTTGGTCGGGACACGCTCTGGGGCCAACGTCCTGACTTTC.

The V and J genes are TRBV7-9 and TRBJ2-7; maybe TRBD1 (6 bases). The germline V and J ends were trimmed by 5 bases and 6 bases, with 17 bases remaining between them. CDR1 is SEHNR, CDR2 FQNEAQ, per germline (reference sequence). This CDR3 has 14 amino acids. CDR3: CASSTRTATCEQYF. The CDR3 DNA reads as TGTGCCAGCAGCACAAGGACAGCGACCTGCGAGCAGTACTTC.

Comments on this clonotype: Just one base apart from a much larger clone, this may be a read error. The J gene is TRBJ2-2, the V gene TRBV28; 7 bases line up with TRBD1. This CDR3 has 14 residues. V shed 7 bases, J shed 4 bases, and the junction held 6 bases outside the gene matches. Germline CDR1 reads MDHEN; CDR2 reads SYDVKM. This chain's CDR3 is CASIDRESTGELFF. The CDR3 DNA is TGTGCCAGCATCGACAGGGAGAGCACCGGGGAGCTGTTTTTT.

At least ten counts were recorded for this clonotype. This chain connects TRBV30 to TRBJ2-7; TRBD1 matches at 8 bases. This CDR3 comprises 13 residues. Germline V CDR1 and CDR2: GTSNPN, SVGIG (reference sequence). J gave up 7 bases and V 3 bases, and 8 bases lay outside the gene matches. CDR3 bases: TGTGCCTGGAGCATAGGACAGGGTCCTGAGCAGTACTTC. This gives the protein CAWSIGQGPEQYF.